Detailed here is one TCR beta chain. What it binds is not known. The data derive from a study of lymphopenia after photon versus proton radiotherapy. Study results and caveats: Proton therapy kept repertoires fairly stable, unlike photons, which gained effector/memory cells. In patients who died, overall survival fell as post-nadir TCR diversity dropped more.

The table came from immunoSEQ multiplex PCR; TCRdb's copy has only in-frame clones and leaves some out. Of fewer than 40,000 clones detected, around 94% appear once; the ten largest clones hold 0.6% to 0.85%. V shed 4 bases and J shed 6 bases, with 13 bases lying between them. The germline V gene has CDR1 SGHRS and CDR2 YFSETQ. The CDR3 is 14 residues long. The sequence came from a woman between 45 and 60 years old with cholangiocarcinoma. The specimen comprised peripheral blood, sampled from a patient treated with photon-based radiotherapy. This chain connects TRBV5-1 to TRBJ2-2; D perhaps matches TRBD1 (6 bases). The CDR3 DNA reads as TGCGCCAGCAGCATCATACAGGGAGCCGGGGAGCTGTTTTTT. This codes for CASSIIQGAGELFF.